Below, 9 T cell receptor delta chains from the same sample are listed, as sequenced in a study of gamma-delta T cells after stem cell transplantation. TCRdb reanalysed the RT-PCR reads with CATT. This sample has under 900 delta-chain clones, with 10% to 15% found just once. Material: gamma-delta T cells. The receptor source for this set is a human donor. It is not recorded whose cells these are; they may come from a transplant donor. This table probably holds off-target reads from a library built for another chain.

The rearrangement joins TRDV2 to TRDJ1; D possibly corresponds to TRDD3 (6 bases). This CDR3 is 14 amino acids long. V lost 1 base to trimming and J lost 5 bases, with 13 bases between them. CDR1 is GEAIGNYY and CDR2 is EKD in the germline V gene. The CDR3 region has the DNA TGTGCCTGTGACACTGCTGGGGTGATGGATAAACTCATCTTT. Protein product: CACDTAGVMDKLIF.

The rearrangement uses TRDV2 and TRDJ1; TRDD3 matches at 7 bases. The CDR3 is 16 residues long. V was pared by 1 base and J by 6 bases, with 13 bases of the junction left unmatched. Germline CDR1 reads GEAIGNYY; CDR2 reads EKD. The CDR3 spells CACDTIPGGTENKLIF. The CDR3 region has the DNA TGTGCCTGTGACACGATACCTGGGGGCACAGAAAATAAACTCATCTTT.

V usage is TRDV2 and J usage is TRDJ1; a weak D match, TRDD3 (6 bases). The germline CDR1 and CDR2 sequences are GEAIGNYY and EKD. The CDR3 has 14 residues. Trimming took off 3 bases at V and 1 base at J, with 11 bases between the two ends. The CDR3 sequence: CACDSLGITDKLIF. The CDR3 coding sequence is TGTGCCTGTGACTCTCTGGGGATCACCGATAAACTCATCTTT.

V is TRDV2 and J is TRDJ1; either TRDD2 or TRDD3 may fit D (5 bases each). The CDR3 has 17 amino acids. The V and J ends lost 0 bases and 0 bases respectively, with 16 bases between them. Germline V lookup: CDR1 GEAIGNYY, CDR2 EKD. CDR3 residues: CACDTVGPSSYTDKLIF. The DNA for the CDR3 is TGTGCCTGTGACACCGTGGGGCCTTCTTCTTACACCGATAAACTCATCTTT.

This clone has more than one count but fewer than ten. J is TRDJ1 and V is TRDV2, with 9 bases matching TRDD3. This CDR3 is 17 amino acids long. V was pared by 3 bases and J by 2 bases, with 12 bases of the junction left unmatched. The germline V gene has CDR1 GEAIGNYY and CDR2 EKD. CDR3 in DNA: TGTGCCTGTGACTCCTTACGGGGGCTGGGGGATACCGATAAACTCATCTTT. It encodes CACDSLRGLGDTDKLIF.

The genes are TRDV2 and TRDJ2; 10 bases line up with TRDD3. Germline CDR1 and CDR2: GEAIGNYY and EKD. V lost 3 bases and J lost 5; bases outside the gene matches: 2. The CDR3 is made up of 14 amino acids. The CDR3 DNA sequence: TGTGCCTGTGACGTACTGGGGGATACAGCACAACTCTTCTTT. The encoded protein is CACDVLGDTAQLFF.

This clone was found a few times. The V and J genes are TRDV2 and TRDJ1; maybe TRDD3 (5 bases). Trimming removed 0 bases from V and 3 bases from J, with 19 bases in between. The CDR3 totals 17 residues. The V gene's germline CDR1 is GEAIGNYY and CDR2 EKD. CDR3 residues: CACDTVGEVGSADKLIF. CDR3 bases: TGTGCCTGTGACACCGTTGGGGAGGTAGGTTCTGCCGATAAACTCATCTTT.

The chain combines TRDV2 with TRDJ1, with a weak D call TRDD3 (5 bases). Per the germline V gene, CDR1 is GEAIGNYY and CDR2 is EKD. This CDR3 spans 14 amino acids. Trimming stripped 0 bases from V and 2 bases from J, with 9 bases between. The CDR3 DNA reads TGTGCCTGTGACACCGAGGGATTTACCGATAAACTCATCTTT. Its translation: CACDTEGFTDKLIF.

The gene calls are TRDV2 and TRDJ1; 12 nucleotides match TRDD3. The length of the CDR3 is 13 residues. The trim removed 3 bases at V and 12 bases at J, leaving 7 bases unmatched. Germline V CDR1 and CDR2: GEAIGNYY, EKD. Written as DNA, the CDR3 is TGTGCCTGTGACTCAATACTGGGGGATACCGTCATCTTT. It translates to CACDSILGDTVIF.